The TCR beta chain under discussion was sequenced for a study of PD-1 blockade in classical Hodgkin lymphoma (dated by TCRdb to the early 2020s). Describing the broader study: Nivolumab dosing was 3 mg/kg intravenously every 2 weeks, continuing until either disease progression or unacceptable toxicity. The study used CyTOF and TCR beta sequencing to define a peripheral blood immune signature of response to PD-1 blockade in classical Hodgkin lymphoma. Points the paper makes about the study in general: CD4+ but not CD8+ TCR diversity rose significantly by C4D1 (p=0.0027 vs p=0.16), most apparent in complete responders (p=0.02). The study was limited to a single clinical trial cohort, and causes of repertoire differences, possibly disease activity or prior therapy, remained undefined. Lower diversity was observed in patients in whom nivolumab was started less than 1 year after ASCT, and these patients were excluded from later analyses so that confounding by immune reconstitution would be avoided. Baseline TCR diversity was reported to be lower in newly diagnosed patients than in healthy donors and to be lower still in relapsed/refractory patients. Baseline diversity similar to that of newly diagnosed patients was observed in trial patients achieving complete response, whereas significantly lower diversity was observed in partial responders and progressors.

The Qiagen DNeasy kit was used to extract genomic DNA from unsorted PBMCs and from the negatively selected CD4+ and CD8+ fractions. TCR beta CDR3 regions were amplified by immunoSEQ multiplex PCR using primers annealing to V and J segments. A synthetic immune receptor repertoire was used to minimize amplification bias, and any remaining bias was removed computationally after sequencing. Under the source paper's analysis protocol: Custom Python scripts were used to quantify repertoire diversity as the Shannon entropy index. Unsorted, CD4+ and CD8+ repertoires were examined separately, except in combined analyses, for which CD4+ and CD8+ sequences were merged in silico. Clonal expansion was defined as a frequency increase of at least 2-fold after treatment compared with C1D1, and clones undetected at baseline were assigned a pseudocount of 0.5. Singleton clones were defined as clones with 0 or 1 copy at C1D1, and non-singleton clones were defined as clones with 2 or more copies. Clones expanded in unsorted samples were labelled as CD4+, CD8+ or unknown by matching protein sequences in sorted samples from the same patient. Wilcoxon tests were applied to paired samples to test diversity changes from C1D1 to C4D1. This immuneACCESS table, as held by TCRdb, lists in-frame sequences with V and J called but not all clones. Of the missing ones, under half trace to an unresolved V gene in checked studies; the others have no known cause. The DNA gave D and trimming, while V, J and clone size come from that table. A total of approximately 25,000 clones appear in this sample, 60% to 85% of them only once. The ten largest clones represent roughly 8% of the sample.

Regarding this clone: There is no known antigen for this receptor. The input lacks base qualities; no much larger clone sits a single base away.

The CDR3 runs 16 amino acids, cysteine and phenylalanine included. The retained sequence is limited to the CDR3, 48 bases, with the frame set at the first base. Ends trimmed: V by 2 bases, J by 4 bases; bases unmatched to a gene: 9. Via the germline V gene, CDR1 is SGHRS and CDR2 YFSETQ. The sample's time point label, decoded: cycle 2 day 1 (C2D1) of nivolumab. All trial patients had relapsed after autologous stem cell transplantation, with cohorts A, B and C differing in prior brentuximab vedotin exposure. The trial cohort comprised roughly 50 patients with relapsed/refractory classical Hodgkin lymphoma whose best overall responses were complete response, partial response or progressive disease. In the multi-cohort phase II CheckMate 205 trial, trial patients received single-agent nivolumab. An independent review committee assessed best overall response by applying the 2007 International Working Group response criteria. Trial PBMCs were collected just before the start of nivolumab (C1D1) and during therapy at cycle 2 day 1 and cycle 4 day 1. After peripheral blood was drawn into 8 mL Vacutainer Cell Preparation Tubes, PBMCs were isolated by centrifugation and then cryopreserved.

This sequence originates from a human donor with classical Hodgkin lymphoma. The rearranged segments are TRBV5-1 and TRBJ2-7; TRBD2 agrees with 10 junctional bases. The source material was peripheral blood mononuclear cells (PBMCs), sampled before the second cycle of nivolumab. The CDR3: CASSLWTSGSRYEQYF. The nucleotides are TGCGCCAGCAGCTTATGGACTAGCGGATCCCGGTACGAGCAGTACTTC.